These 13 T cell receptor beta chains were sequenced from one sample in a study of shared clonotypes between healthy human individuals. Clones were sequenced by immunoSEQ multiplex PCR, and TCRdb holds only the in-frame ones, with some missing. The sample has roughly 700,000 clones; about 92% are singletons. The sequenced sample was memory CD8+ T cells from PBMCs. Subset given: CD45RO+ cells pooled with CCR7-negative TemRA cells. Receptors were obtained from a man between 18 and 29 years old in good health. Some clones in this sample may be carry-over from other donors' samples.

The rearrangement uses TRBV27 and TRBJ2-7; D is uncertain. Between the trimmed V and J ends, which lost 2 bases and 5 bases, there was a span of 13 bases. The CDR3 runs to 14 residues. Germline loops: CDR1 MNHEY, CDR2 SMNVEV (reference sequence). This CDR3 is CASSLVERHDEQYF. CDR3 DNA sequence: TGTGCCAGCAGTTTAGTCGAGAGACACGACGAGCAGTACTTC.

The genes are TRBV15 and TRBJ1-5, with TRBD1 as a possible D gene (5 bases). Trimming stripped 2 bases from V and 5 bases from J, with 19 bases between. CDR1 LNHNV and CDR2 YYDKDF come from the germline V gene (reference sequence). The CDR3 runs to 17 residues. The CDR3: CATSRTPGQLGDQPQHF. In DNA form, the CDR3 reads TGTGCCACCAGCAGAACCCCTGGACAATTGGGGGATCAGCCCCAGCATTTT. The entire variable domain, with the rest obtained from reference TRBV15 and TRBJ1-5, is as follows: DAMVIQNPRYQVTQFGKPVTLSCSQTLNHNVMYWYQQKSSQAPKLLFHYYDKDFNNEADTPDNFQSRRPNTSFCFLDIRSPGLGDTAMYLCATSRTPGQLGDQPQHFGDGTRLSIL.

The chain uses TRBV27 and TRBJ2-1; 10 bases match TRBD2. The CDR3 consists of 16 residues. Per the germline V gene, CDR1 is MNHEY and CDR2 is SMNVEV (reference sequence). V was pared by 4 bases and J by 4 bases, with 7 bases of the junction left unmatched. CDR3 nucleotides: TGTGCCAGCAGTTCGACCGGGACTAGCGCTTACAATGAGCAGTTCTTC. Protein: CASSSTGTSAYNEQFF.

The genes are TRBV30 and TRBJ2-1; 9 bases line up with TRBD1. The CDR3 runs to 14 residues. CDR1 GTSNPN and CDR2 SVGIG come from the germline V gene (reference sequence). V shed 4 bases and J 6 bases; nucleotides not matched to a gene: 7. For the CDR3, the DNA is TGTGCCTGGAACCCGGGACAGGGAGCCAATGAGCAGTTCTTC. Translation gives CAWNPGQGANEQFF.

This clone was seen only once. This sequence joins TRBV5-4 and TRBJ2-7; D gene unclear. V lost 6 bases and J lost 0, with 7 bases in between. The CDR3 covers 12 residues. CDR1 and CDR2 from the germline V gene are SGHNT and YYREEE (reference sequence). The CDR3, as DNA: TGTGCCAGCACGGAAGACTCCTACGAGCAGTACTTC. Its translation: CASTEDSYEQYF.

The rearrangement links TRBV4-3 to TRBJ1-1; D uncertain. The germline CDR1 and CDR2 sequences are LGHNA and YSLEER. The CDR3 consists of 16 residues. The V and J ends lost 0 bases and 1 base respectively, with 12 bases between them. The CDR3 nucleotides are TGCGCCAGCAGCCAAGACCCCTTGGGGTCGAACACTGAAGCTTTCTTT. The encoded protein is CASSQDPLGSNTEAFF.

The V call is TRBV27, the J call TRBJ2-3; possibly TRBD2 for D (6 bases). Per germline, CDR1 MNHEY and CDR2 SMNVEV (reference sequence). This CDR3 has 15 amino acids. V lost 4 bases, J lost 2 bases, and 13 bases lay in between. The DNA of the CDR3 is TGTGCCAGCAGTTCGCCACGGGGGTTCACAGATACGCAGTATTTT. Translated, it gives CASSSPRGFTDTQYF.

V and J are TRBV4-3 and TRBJ2-7; no definite D call. Trimming removed 1 base at V and 0 bases at J, with 10 bases between. CDR1 LGHNA and CDR2 YSLEER come from the germline V gene. The CDR3 is 15 amino acids. The DNA of the CDR3 is TGCGCCAGCAGCCAAGGGACCTACAGCTCCTACGAGCAGTACTTC. Its protein is CASSQGTYSSYEQYF.

The chain employs TRBV29-1 and TRBJ2-3; the match to TRBD2 covers 10 bases. Unmatched junction bases numbered 8, after V lost 6 bases and J lost 2 bases. Germline V lookup: CDR1 SQVTM, CDR2 ANQGSEA. CDR3 length equals 15 residues. CDR3 region: CSVIRTSGPTDTQYF. The CDR3 coding sequence is TGCAGCGTCATTAGGACTAGCGGCCCCACAGATACGCAGTATTTT.

This chain links TRBV28 with TRBJ1-1, with D unclear. Germline V CDR1 and CDR2: MDHEN, SYDVKM. The V end was cut by 8 bases, the J end by 8 bases, with 3 bases between. This CDR3 region has 8 residues. CDR3: CASGEAFF. The CDR3 DNA follows: TGTGCCAGCGGGGAAGCTTTCTTT.

The J gene is TRBJ2-7, the V gene TRBV5-1, with a weak D call TRBD1 (5 bases). CDR1 is SGHRS, CDR2 YFSETQ, per germline. V was shortened by 0 bases and J by 7 bases, with 14 bases between the two germline ends. CDR3 size: 14 residues. Written as DNA, the CDR3 is TGCGCCAGCAGCTTGGAAGCAGGGTCAGGGGAGCAGTACTTC. This codes for CASSLEAGSGEQYF.

With regard to this clone: Other DNA sequences in the sample encode the same CDR3. J is TRBJ2-6 and V is TRBV9; D remains ambiguous. V lost 5 bases and J 0 bases, leaving 6 bases between the germline ends. CDR1 is SGDLS, CDR2 YYNGEE, per germline. The CDR3 covers 14 residues. The CDR3, as DNA: TGTGCCAGCAGTTCGGGCTCTGGGGCCAACGTCCTGACTTTC. Protein: CASSSGSGANVLTF.

The gene calls are TRBV30 and TRBJ2-7, with D possibly TRBD2 on 5 matching bases. The CDR3 runs to 16 residues. Between the trimmed V and J ends, which lost 2 bases and 2 bases, there was a span of 19 bases. The germline V gene encodes CDR1 GTSNPN and CDR2 SVGIG (reference sequence). In nucleotides, the CDR3 is TGTGCCTGGAGTCGAGGAGCGGCAAGCCTGACCTACGAGCAGTACTTC. Its protein is CAWSRGAASLTYEQYF. Full variable domain (missing parts from reference TRBV30 and TRBJ2-7): SQTIHQWPATLVQPVGSPLSLECTVEGTSNPNLYWYRQAAGRGLQLLFYSVGIGQISSEVPQNLSASRPQDRQFILSSKKLLLSDSGFYLCAWSRGAASLTYEQYFGPGTRLTVT.